A single sample gave rise to the 23 T cell receptor beta chains below, sequenced in a study of cytomegalovirus exposure and HLA in healthy donors (dated by TCRdb to about 2017). Library preparation used the immunoSEQ multiplex PCR assay. A mixture of 60 forward primers for TCR Vbeta segments and 13 reverse primers for TCR Jbeta segments was used in the multiplex PCR. TCRdb limited this immuneACCESS table to in-frame rearrangements with V and J called. A share of clones is missing; checked studies link under half to unresolved V genes, and the rest is unexplained. The sample profile shows about 140,000 clones; 76% of them were found once. The ten largest clones represent 3.1% of the sample. Sequenced material: PBMCs. The receptor set was obtained from a man aged 35 to 55 in good health and CMV-seronegative.

The rearrangement joins TRBV28 to TRBJ1-2, with TRBD1 identical over 9 bases. The CDR3 is made up of 15 amino acids. The trim removed 6 bases at V and 5 bases at J, leaving 10 bases unmatched. Germline CDR1 is MDHEN and CDR2 is SYDVKM. CDR3: CASRIGGQGKYGYTF. The DNA of the CDR3 is TGTGCCAGCAGAATAGGGGGACAGGGTAAATATGGCTACACCTTC.

The chain combines TRBV29-1 with TRBJ1-2; no definite D call. The V gene lost 5 bases and the J gene lost 0 bases, with 19 bases spanning the gap. Germline-derived CDR1 and CDR2 are SQVTM and ANQGSEA. The CDR3 runs 16 residues. CDR3 coding DNA: TGCAGCGTTCACCCCGTCAGCGGCGTCTCTAACTATGGCTACACCTTC. It yields the protein CSVHPVSGVSNYGYTF.

This rearrangement joins TRBV5-4 to TRBJ1-2, with D perhaps matching TRBD1 (5 bases). Germline values: CDR1 SGHNT, CDR2 YYREEE (reference sequence). This CDR3 spans 14 amino acids. V was shortened by 0 bases and J by 4 bases, with 10 bases between the two germline ends. In nucleotides, the CDR3 is TGTGCCAGCAGCTTGGAAGGGGATTCCTATGGCTACACCTTC. Translated: CASSLEGDSYGYTF. Supplemented by reference TRBV5-4 and TRBJ1-2, the full variable domain reads ETGVTQSPTHLIKTRGQQVTLRCSSQSGHNTVSWYQQALGQGPQFIFQYYREEENGRGNFPPRFSGLQFPNYSSELNVNALELDDSALYLCASSLEGDSYGYTFGSGTRLTVV.

This clone was observed a single time. The chain joins TRBV18 to TRBJ2-1, with D uncertain. Trimming removed 3 bases from V and 4 bases from J, with 7 bases in between. CDR1 and CDR2 (germline): KGHSH, LQKENI. The CDR3 sequence is 13 residues long. CDR3 DNA: TGTGCCAGCTCACCTCTCGGTTACAATGAGCAGTTCTTC. It specifies CASSPLGYNEQFF.

This clone was seen once. This rearrangement joins TRBV11-2 to TRBJ2-7; no definite D call. The length of the CDR3 is 16 residues. The V end lost 5 bases, the J end lost 0 bases, and 17 bases lay between the germline ends. Germline CDR1 reads SGHAT; CDR2 reads FQNNGV. The CDR3 protein is CASSPPYPSSSYEQYF. The CDR3 DNA follows: TGTGCCAGCAGCCCCCCCTACCCATCTAGCTCCTACGAGCAGTACTTC.

The rearrangement links TRBV2 to TRBJ1-2; 11 bases are a match to TRBD1. Germline trimming cut 4 bases from V and 3 bases from J; bases unmatched to any gene: 16. The CDR3 is made up of 19 amino acids. Germline V gene lookup returns CDR1 SNHLY and CDR2 FYNNEI. CDR3 amino acids: CASSGGELGQGVFDYGYTF. Written as DNA, the CDR3 is TGTGCCAGCAGTGGAGGGGAATTGGGACAGGGGGTCTTCGACTATGGCTACACCTTC.

In its sample, this clone was seen a few times. For the CDR3, the DNA is TGTGCCAGCGGCGACAGCACCTACGAGCAGTACTTC. Amino acids: CASGDSTYEQYF. The chain links TRBV27 to TRBJ2-7, with D maybe TRBD1 (5 bases). The germline gives CDR1 MNHEY, CDR2 SMNVEV (reference sequence). CDR3 length: 12 amino acids. The V and J ends lost 8 bases and 2 bases respectively, with 10 bases between them.

Sample share makes this clone medium-sized. This chain links TRBV2 with TRBJ1-1; weak D call: TRBD1 (5 bases). This CDR3 region has 13 residues. V was pared by 7 bases and J by 0 bases, with 9 bases between. The germline CDR1 and CDR2 sequences are SNHLY and FYNNEI. As DNA, the CDR3 is TGTGCCAGCAAACGGGGGGTGAACACTGAAGCTTTCTTT. Translating it yields CASKRGVNTEAFF.

The chain uses TRBV7-2 and TRBJ1-1, with D perhaps matching TRBD1 (6 bases). The CDR3 sequence is 16 residues long. V lost 2 bases and J 4 bases, leaving 17 bases between the germline ends. CDR1 is SGHTA and CDR2 is FQGNSA in the germline V gene. The CDR3: CASSLNPQGSGTEAFF. As DNA, the CDR3 is TGTGCCAGCAGCTTAAACCCCCAGGGGTCGGGCACTGAAGCTTTCTTT. Drawing the rest from reference TRBV7-2 and TRBJ1-1, the complete variable domain is GAGVSQSPSNKVTEKGKDVELRCDPISGHTALYWYRQSLGQGLEFLIYFQGNSAPDKSGLPSDRFSAERTGGSVSTLTIQRTQQEDSAVYLCASSLNPQGSGTEAFFGQGTRLTVV.

The rearrangement links TRBV4-1 to TRBJ2-2; possibly TRBD1 for D (6 bases). Per the germline V gene, CDR1 is MGHRA and CDR2 is YSYEKL. The CDR3 loop spans 16 amino acids. V was shortened by 4 bases and J by 1 base, with 13 bases between the two germline ends. The CDR3, as DNA: TGCGCCAGCAGCCCGGTTGGGGGCAAGAACACCGGGGAGCTGTTTTTT. This translates into CASSPVGGKNTGELFF.

The chain recombines TRBV30 with TRBJ2-4; 7 nucleotides line up with TRBD2. The germline gives CDR1 GTSNPN, CDR2 SVGIG (reference sequence). With V trimmed by 1 base and J by 5 bases, 5 bases remained unmatched. The CDR3 covers 14 residues. This CDR3 reads CAWSGIGRENIQYF. The CDR3 DNA reads TGTGCCTGGAGTGGGATAGGGAGGGAAAACATTCAGTACTTC.

V is TRBV14 and J is TRBJ2-1; 13 bases are shared with TRBD2. The length of the CDR3 is 14 residues. Germline-derived CDR1 and CDR2 are SGHDN and FVKESK. J was trimmed by 8 bases and V by 6 bases; bases with no gene match: 4. The CDR3 loop is CASRLAGGIDEQFF. The CDR3 DNA reads TGTGCCAGCAGACTAGCGGGGGGGATCGATGAGCAGTTCTTC.

The chain combines TRBV7-9 with TRBJ2-3; TRBD2 might be the D (6 bases). Germline V gene sequence: CDR1 SEHNR, CDR2 FQNEAQ (reference sequence). V was trimmed by 5 bases and J by 2 bases, leaving 17 bases between them. The CDR3 runs 16 residues. The CDR3: CASSPIRDSLTDTQYF. The CDR3, as DNA: TGTGCCAGCAGCCCCATTCGGGACTCCCTCACAGATACGCAGTATTTT.

This clone is a singleton in its sample. This chain joins TRBV10-1 and TRBJ2-7; 9 bases line up with TRBD2. V lost 6 bases and J lost 3; bases outside the gene matches: 18. CDR1 and CDR2 (germline): WNHNN, SYGVQD (reference sequence). CDR3 length: 18 residues. CDR3 sequence: CASREASRREGRDYEQYF. DNA for the CDR3: TGCGCCAGCAGGGAGGCCTCTCGGCGGGAGGGCCGTGACTACGAGCAGTACTTC.

The V and J genes are TRBV30 and TRBJ2-2; tentatively, D is TRBD1 (6 bases). This CDR3 comprises 13 residues. CDR1 GTSNPN and CDR2 SVGIG come from the germline V gene (reference sequence). V was clipped by 4 bases and J by 7 bases, with 13 bases between them. The CDR3 nucleotides read TGTGCCTGGATTATAGGGGGAAGCGGGGAGCTGTTTTTT. Translated, it gives CAWIIGGSGELFF.

This chain uses TRBV5-4 with TRBJ2-3; no definite D call. Germline CDR1 reads SGHNT; CDR2 reads YYREEE (reference sequence). The CDR3 runs to 15 residues. V lost 4 bases and J 2 bases, leaving 14 bases between the germline ends. The CDR3 is CASSIRWAVTDTQYF. As DNA, the CDR3 is TGTGCCAGCAGCATCCGTTGGGCAGTCACAGATACGCAGTATTTT.

The chain has TRBV2 and TRBJ1-1; D is perhaps TRBD1 (6 bases). V was pared by 1 base and J by 8 bases, with 14 bases between. Per germline, CDR1 SNHLY and CDR2 FYNNEI. The CDR3 runs to 14 residues. The CDR3 DNA reads TGTGCCAGCAGTGAAGTGCAGGGGCCGCGGGAAGCTTTCTTT. This sequence encodes CASSEVQGPREAFF.

V is TRBV6-1 and J is TRBJ2-3, with 11 bases lining up with TRBD2. J was trimmed by 1 base and V by 5 bases; bases with no gene match: 2. The CDR3 length is 15 residues. Germline V gene data show CDR1 as MNHNS and CDR2 as SASEGT. The CDR3 DNA sequence: TGTGCCAGCAGTATACTAGCGGGGGGCACAGATACGCAGTATTTT. This sequence encodes CASSILAGGTDTQYF.

As DNA, the CDR3 is TGCGCCAGCAGCTTGGACAGGGTGGCGGCTTTCTTT. Amino acid sequence: CASSLDRVAAFF. The chain uses TRBV5-1 and TRBJ1-1, with D perhaps TRBD1 (6 bases). Germline CDR1 and CDR2: SGHRS and YFSETQ. This CDR3 spans 12 amino acids. V was clipped by 0 bases and J by 11 bases, with 11 bases between them.

V and J are TRBV12-5 and TRBJ2-2; D is perhaps TRBD2 (6 bases). V lost 6 bases to trimming and J lost 6 bases, with 8 bases between them. Per germline, CDR1 LGHNT and CDR2 FRNRAP. This CDR3 contains 12 residues. CDR3 coding DNA: TGTGCTAGTGGCCGGGACTCCGGGGAGCTGTTTTTT. It encodes CASGRDSGELFF.

The chain carries TRBV7-2 and TRBJ2-7; 7 nucleotides match TRBD1. Germline V gene sequence: CDR1 SGHTA, CDR2 FQGNSA. This CDR3 spans 13 amino acids. The V gene end was trimmed by 5 bases and the J gene end by 6 bases; junction bases not matched to a gene: 7. The CDR3 coding sequence is TGTGCCAGCAGCGTAGGGACAGTCGCCGAGCAGTACTTC. Translation: CASSVGTVAEQYF.

The chain employs TRBV19 and TRBJ1-5; no reliable D call. Germline values: CDR1 LNHDA, CDR2 SQIVND (reference sequence). The germline V and J ends were trimmed by 5 bases and 4 bases, with 6 bases remaining between them. The CDR3 is 12 residues long. Here the CDR3 DNA reads TGTGCCAGTAGTCGCGGTAATCAGCCCCAGCATTTT. Translating gives CASSRGNQPQHF.

The chain recombines TRBV5-1 with TRBJ2-7; D is unclear. Per the germline V gene, CDR1 is SGHRS and CDR2 is YFSETQ. The CDR3 has 13 residues. Trimming took 0 bases from V and 1 from J, leaving 5 bases between them. DNA of the CDR3: TGCGCCAGCAGCTTGGACTTTTCCTACGAGCAGTACTTC. This encodes CASSLDFSYEQYF. The whole variable domain, remainder taken from reference TRBV5-1 and TRBJ2-7, is KAGVTQTPRYLIKTRGQQVTLSCSPISGHRSVSWYQQTPGQGLQFLFEYFSETQRNKGNFPGRFSGRQFSNSRSEMNVSTLELGDSALYLCASSLDFSYEQYFGPGTRLTVT.